This TCR beta chain was recovered during a study of OX40 agonist ivuxolimab in advanced cancers. Study-wide context: Cancers in dose escalation were hepatocellular, melanoma, renal cell and head and neck. The study reported partial responses in three patients: one hepatocellular carcinoma, two cutaneous melanoma. Regarding the study as a whole: On average, CD8+ T cells had more expanded clones than CD4+.

Assay: immunoSEQ multiplex PCR; the TCRdb copy retains only in-frame clones and omits some. The table shows about 53,000 clones, with 82% occurring only once. V lost 6 bases and J lost 4, with 18 bases in between. CDR1 and CDR2 (germline): MNHNY, SVGAGI (reference sequence). The CDR3 has 15 amino acids. About this clone: What it recognizes is unknown.

This clonotype was obtained from an adult with an advanced solid tumor such as melanoma, head and neck, liver or kidney cancer. The chain carries TRBV6-6 and TRBJ1-2; possibly TRBD1 for D (6 bases). The sample here was CD4+ or CD8+ T cells sorted from blood, taken in a trial of the OX40 agonist ivuxolimab. The CDR3 DNA reads TGTGCCAGCAGAGAATACTTGGGGGACACCTATGGCTACACCTTC. It codes for CASREYLGDTYGYTF.